The 12 T cell receptor beta chains below come from one sample, sequenced in a study of T cells after yellow fever vaccination. TCRdb ran MiXCR on the 5' RACE reads and lists one entry per CDR3 protein. The data contain about 320,000 distinct CDR3 sequences, around 4.4% of them seen just once; the ten biggest clones take up approximately 19%. The sample here was PBMCs, taken 15 days after the yellow fever booster vaccination. These receptors all stem from a man in his late teens or twenties who received the YFV17D yellow fever vaccine.

In this sample, this clonotype turned up many times. V usage is TRBV7-2 and J usage is TRBJ2-5, with 11 nucleotides matching TRBD2. The CDR3 has 14 residues. The V gene end was trimmed by 3 bases and the J gene end by 6 bases; junction bases not matched to a gene: 3. Germline V gene sequence: CDR1 SGHTA, CDR2 FQGNSA. DNA of the CDR3: TGTGCCAGCAGCTTTAGCGGGGGGGCTCAGACCCAGTACTTC. Translating gives CASSFSGGAQTQYF.

This clonotype was found a few times. The chain has TRBV15 and TRBJ2-7; no reliable D call. CDR1 and CDR2 (germline): LNHNV, YYDKDF (reference sequence). Trimming removed 0 bases at V and 3 bases at J, with 12 bases between. The CDR3 spans 15 residues. The CDR3 is CATSRDRGRRYEQYF. The CDR3 region has the DNA TGTGCCACCAGCAGAGATAGAGGCAGGCGCTACGAGCAGTACTTC.

This clonotype was detected a few times. This sequence joins TRBV20-1 and TRBJ2-3, with TRBD2 matching over 8 bases. Germline CDR1 DFQATT, CDR2 SNEGSKA (reference sequence). The CDR3 covers 16 residues. The V segment lost 5 bases and the J segment 0 bases; nucleotides outside the gene matches: 10. Written as DNA, the CDR3 is TGCAGTGCTCCTCGGGGGGGCGGGGATAGCACAGATACGCAGTATTTT. Protein: CSAPRGGGDSTDTQYF.

This clonotype was seen many times. This sequence joins TRBV10-3 and TRBJ1-4; possible D gene TRBD1, 6 bases. Trimming cost V 3 bases and J 2 bases, with 13 bases left between them. Germline loops: CDR1 ENHRY, CDR2 SYGVKD. The CDR3 extends over 16 amino acids. The DNA of the CDR3 is TGTGCCATCAGTGAAAACAGGGCGAGGACTAATGAAAAACTGTTTTTT. Its protein is CAISENRARTNEKLFF.

This clonotype was seen repeatedly, ten times or more. The chain links TRBV20-1 to TRBJ2-7; 9 bases agree with TRBD2. After removal of 6 bases from V and 2 bases from J, the junction contained 11 bases not matched to a gene. The germline V gene has CDR1 DFQATT and CDR2 SNEGSKA (reference sequence). The CDR3 totals 15 residues. In DNA, the CDR3 is TGCAGTGCCGGCCGGGGAGCGGGGGGACCCTACGAGCAGTACGTC. It encodes CSAGRGAGGPYEQYV.

This clonotype was seen at least ten times. V and J are TRBV7-9 and TRBJ2-3, with D possibly being TRBD1 or TRBD2 (6 bases each). V lost 2 bases and J lost 7, with 13 bases in between. CDR1 is SEHNR, CDR2 FQNEAQ, per germline (reference sequence). The CDR3 is 14 amino acids. In nucleotides, the CDR3 is TGTGCCAGCAGCTTACCAGGAGGGACAAATACGCAGTATTTT. Its protein is CASSLPGGTNTQYF.

This clonotype showed up just a few times. This sequence joins TRBV5-6 and TRBJ1-5; D not resolved. The CDR3 contains 13 residues. CDR1 is SGHDT and CDR2 is YYEEEE in the germline V gene. The germline V and J ends were trimmed by 4 bases and 1 base, with 6 bases remaining between them. CDR3 DNA sequence: TGTGCCAGCAGCCAGGCGAGCAATCAGCCCCAGCATTTT. Translated, it gives CASSQASNQPQHF.

This clonotype has at least ten counts. V usage is TRBV7-6 and J usage is TRBJ2-2; no clear D. V lost 4 bases and J lost 2, with 5 bases in between. Germline V gives CDR1 SGHVS, CDR2 FNYEAQ. CDR3 size: 13 residues. For the CDR3, the DNA is TGTGCCAGCAGCTGGAAAAACACCGGGGAGCTGTTTTTT. Its protein is CASSWKNTGELFF.

There are a few counts of this clonotype. The chain combines TRBV11-2 with TRBJ2-7; D might be TRBD1 (6 bases). The CDR3 is made up of 16 amino acids. V shed 0 bases and J shed 2 bases, with 14 bases lying between them. Germline assignment: CDR1 SGHAT and CDR2 FQNNGV. Here the CDR3 reads CASSLDYRVAPYEQYV. The DNA for the CDR3 is TGTGCCAGCAGCTTAGATTACAGGGTAGCCCCCTACGAGCAGTACGTC.

This clonotype came up many times. The chain uses TRBV6-5 and TRBJ2-3, with 11 bases that match TRBD2. Germline trimming cut 4 bases from V and 2 bases from J; bases unmatched to any gene: 8. This CDR3 contains 17 residues. Per the germline V gene, CDR1 is MNHEY and CDR2 is SVGAGI. The CDR3 reads CASSWGSGGAPTDTQYF. CDR3 DNA sequence: TGTGCCAGCAGTTGGGGTAGCGGGGGGGCCCCCACAGATACGCAGTATTTT.

This clonotype occurred a few times. The CDR3 sequence is CASSEQPGQGGTEAFF. The DNA for the CDR3 is TGTGCCAGCAGTGAACAACCGGGACAGGGGGGAACTGAAGCTTTCTTT. This sequence joins TRBV6-4 and TRBJ1-1, with 11 bases matching TRBD1. The CDR3 is 16 residues long. Per the germline V gene, CDR1 is MRHNA and CDR2 is SNTAGT. V shed 3 bases and J 5 bases; nucleotides not matched to a gene: 8.

Only a few counts were recorded for this clonotype. This chain links TRBV4-2 with TRBJ2-7, with 7 bases identical to TRBD2. The V segment lost 4 bases and the J segment 2 bases; nucleotides outside the gene matches: 8. The CDR3 covers 15 residues. Germline V gene data show CDR1 as LGHNA and CDR2 as YNFKEQ. The chain's CDR3 is CASSPERGTTYEQYF. The CDR3 nucleotides are TGTGCCAGCAGCCCAGAGCGGGGCACCACCTACGAGCAGTACTTC.